Reported below is one TCR beta chain. The data are from a study of identical twins. The CDR3 loop spans 17 amino acids. Germline V gene lookup returns CDR1 KGHDR and CDR2 SFDVKD. V gave up 0 bases and J gave up 9 bases; unmatched junction bases: 9. TCRdb fed the 5' RACE reads into MiXCR, producing one record per CDR3 protein. The sample yields 350,000 or so distinct CDR3 sequences, about 10% seen once. The chain carries TRBV24-1 and TRBJ2-1; 11 nucleotides match TRBD2. This TCR derives from a woman aged 50 to 60 in good health. The source material was naive T cells sorted from blood. CDR3 protein: CATSDLVTSGSRGEQFF. The CDR3 DNA reads as TGTGCCACCAGTGATTTGGTAACTAGCGGGAGTCGGGGTGAGCAGTTCTTC.